Following are 6 T cell receptor beta chains from one sample sequenced in a study of identical twins. TCRdb analysed the 5' RACE reads with MiXCR anew, one entry per CDR3 protein. Of 250,000 or so distinct CDR3 sequences detected, about 8% appear once; the ten largest clones hold over 2.5%. This sample was also put to use in a study of yellow fever vaccine responses in identical twins.

The sequencing input was CD8+ T cells sorted from blood. These receptors all stem from a woman between 18 and 30 years old in good health.

This clonotype occurred many times. The rearrangement uses TRBV7-9 and TRBJ2-5; D unclear. The CDR3 spans 12 residues. Germline V gene data show CDR1 as SEHNR and CDR2 as FQNEAQ (reference sequence). The V end lost 5 bases, the J end lost 1 base, and 5 bases lay between the germline ends. DNA for the CDR3: TGTGCCAGCAGCGGCCTCCAAGAGACCCAGTACTTC. It is translated as CASSGLQETQYF.

This clonotype has ten or more counts. This chain joins TRBV4-2 and TRBJ2-7, with 11 positions matching TRBD2. Trimming cost V 1 base and J 0 bases; bases outside gene matches: 2. The CDR3 covers 16 residues. CDR1 and CDR2 from the germline V gene are LGHNA and YNFKEQ. For the CDR3, the DNA is TGTGCCAGCAGCCAAGGGACTAGCGGGTCCTCCTACGAGCAGTACTTC. It encodes CASSQGTSGSSYEQYF.

This clonotype was counted many times. The chain carries TRBV5-1 and TRBJ2-1, with 7 bases identical to TRBD1. V dropped 0 bases and J dropped 7; count of bases not matched to a gene: 7. CDR1 is SGHRS, CDR2 YFSETQ, per germline. CDR3 length equals 15 residues. The CDR3 loop is CASSLGQGLSNEQFF. CDR3 coding DNA: TGCGCCAGCAGCTTGGGACAGGGCTTAAGTAATGAGCAGTTCTTC.

This rearrangement joins TRBV29-1 to TRBJ2-7; D gene unclear. The V gene lost 5 bases and the J gene lost 0 bases, with 8 bases spanning the gap. This CDR3 has 12 residues. Germline-derived CDR1 and CDR2 are SQVTM and ANQGSEA. The DNA of the CDR3 is TGCAGCGTTCACTCCGGCTCCTACGAGCAGTACTTC. This encodes CSVHSGSYEQYF.

The table lists this clonotype with many counts. The V and J genes are TRBV12-3 or TRBV12-4 and TRBJ2-1; 9 positions agree with TRBD2. This CDR3 has 14 residues. The V gene end was trimmed by 7 bases and the J gene end by 7 bases; junction bases not matched to a gene: 8. CDR3 region: CASTGAGGGNEQFF. CDR3 DNA sequence: TGTGCCAGCACCGGAGCGGGAGGAGGTAATGAGCAGTTCTTC.

This clonotype was counted only a few times. The chain combines TRBV20-1 with TRBJ2-1, with 10 nucleotides matching TRBD2. The V gene's germline CDR1 is DFQATT and CDR2 SNEGSKA (reference sequence). The V and J ends lost 1 base and 9 bases, in that order; junction bases with no gene match: 15. The CDR3 length is 17 residues. Here the CDR3 DNA reads TGCAGTGCTAGAGCCTCCCAACTAGCGGGACCGCCCGGTGAGCAGTTCTTC. This translates into CSARASQLAGPPGEQFF.